This T cell receptor beta chain originates from a study of cytomegalovirus exposure and HLA in healthy donors. The PCR contained 60 Vbeta and 13 Jbeta primers. Method: immunoSEQ multiplex PCR; TCRdb's copy keeps in-frame clones and lacks some. The table has about 63,000 clones, roughly 80% seen once. In regard to this clone: Its antigen is currently unknown. Other DNA sequences in the sample encode the same CDR3.

Whole-study findings and limits: Later analysis found that TCR beta chains associated with HLA were more clonally expanded than other, equally common chains. Serostatus for CMV was the only available immune exposure information. Previously analyzed data showed that most TCR beta V segments were productive at a frequency of about 87% or about 30%. Across donors, most TCRs were seen rarely, yet some public ones were widespread.

CDR1 is LGHNA and CDR2 is YSLEER in the germline V gene. The CDR3 totals 16 residues. The V gene lost 1 base and the J gene lost 2 bases, with 13 bases spanning the gap. The sample consisted of PBMCs. The receptor comes from a woman aged 40 to 50 in good health and CMV-seropositive. The rearrangement links TRBV4-3 to TRBJ2-3; D is perhaps TRBD2 (6 bases). The chain's CDR3 is CASSQGRGGITDTQYF. For the CDR3, the DNA is TGCGCCAGCAGCCAAGGACGTGGGGGGATCACAGATACGCAGTATTTT.